The 22 T cell receptor beta chains reported below all come from one sample, sequenced in a study of blood T cell repertoires in COVID-19. Produced via immunoSEQ multiplex PCR; TCRdb's table is partial and in-frame only. This table has roughly 500,000 clones, nearly 90% appearing once. Sequencing was carried out using peripheral blood. The origin of the receptors is a man younger than 35 with COVID-19, enrolled during active disease.

This clone has more than one count but fewer than ten. This chain links TRBV6-6 with TRBJ1-4; D unclear. With 3 bases removed from V and 0 bases from J, the gap between germline ends came to 11 bases. The CDR3 totals 16 residues. Germline V CDR1 and CDR2: MNHNY, SVGAGI (reference sequence). The CDR3 nucleotides are TGTGCCAGCAGTTATAACCCCACTGCAACTAATGAAAAACTGTTTTTT. Translation gives CASSYNPTATNEKLFF.

The rearrangement uses TRBV29-1 and TRBJ2-2, with D perhaps TRBD1 (5 bases). CDR1 SQVTM and CDR2 ANQGSEA come from the germline V gene. The germline V and J ends were trimmed by 7 bases and 5 bases, with 11 bases remaining between them. The CDR3 loop spans 12 amino acids. The CDR3, as DNA: TGCAGCGCCCATGACAGTACCGGGGAGCTGTTTTTT. Its translation is CSAHDSTGELFF.

This chain joins TRBV10-1 and TRBJ2-5; D may be TRBD2 (5 bases). The CDR3 runs to 14 residues. The germline V and J ends were trimmed by 3 bases and 7 bases, with 15 bases remaining between them. The germline V gene encodes CDR1 WNHNN and CDR2 SYGVQD (reference sequence). CDR3 sequence (DNA): TGCGCCAGCAGTGACGATGCGGGCGCGAGGACCCAGTACTTC. This encodes CASSDDAGARTQYF.

The CDR3 loop reads CASSLLDGYNEQFF. CDR3 DNA: TGTGCCAGCAGCCTCCTAGACGGTTACAATGAGCAGTTCTTC. This chain joins TRBV11-2 and TRBJ2-1; D remains unclear. Trimming left V 5 bases short and J 4 bases short, with 12 bases between. The germline gives CDR1 SGHAT, CDR2 FQNNGV. The CDR3 loop spans 14 amino acids. Supplemented by reference TRBV11-2 and TRBJ2-1, the full variable domain reads EAGVAQSPRYKIIEKRQSVAFWCNPISGHATLYWYQQILGQGPKLLIQFQNNGVVDDSQLPKDRFSAERLKGVDSTLKIQPAKLEDSAVYLCASSLLDGYNEQFFGPGTRLTVL.

The chain carries TRBV5-1 and TRBJ2-1; the D is unclear. Germline CDR1 reads SGHRS; CDR2 reads YFSETQ. V lost 0 bases, J lost 1 base, and 11 bases lay in between. The CDR3 loop spans 16 amino acids. The CDR3 DNA sequence: TGCGCCAGCAGCTTGGAGGAGATTAGATCCTACAATGAGCAGTTCTTC. Protein sequence: CASSLEEIRSYNEQFF.

Regarding this clone: A single base separates this from a much larger clone, so it may be a read error. Other DNA sequences in this specimen translate into the identical CDR3. The V gene is TRBV7-8, the J gene TRBJ1-1, with D uncertain. CDR1 SGHVS and CDR2 FQNEAQ come from the germline V gene. CDR3 length equals 14 residues. The V gene lost 1 base and the J gene lost 1 base, with 7 bases spanning the gap. DNA of the CDR3: TGTGCCAGCAGCTTAGATCCCGGGAACACTGAAGCTTTCTTT. Translation: CASSLDPGNTEAFF.

The V gene is TRBV3-1 (or the pseudogene TRBV3-2), the J gene TRBJ1-2; D perhaps matches TRBD1 (5 bases). V was pared by 4 bases and J by 3 bases, with 15 bases between. Germline loops: CDR1 LGHDT, CDR2 YNNKEL (reference sequence). This CDR3 spans 15 amino acids. The CDR3 region has the DNA TGTGCCAGCAGCCGCCGTTTGGGGGGGGACTATGGCTACACCTTC. Encoded protein: CASSRRLGGDYGYTF.

The chain joins TRBV5-1 to TRBJ2-1, with D unresolved. Trimming took 4 bases from V and 0 from J, leaving 11 bases between them. The CDR3 is 15 residues long. From germline, CDR1 is SGHRS and CDR2 YFSETQ. Written as DNA, the CDR3 is TGCGCCAGCAGCCCTACAGATTCCTCCTACAATGAGCAGTTCTTC. Encoded protein: CASSPTDSSYNEQFF.

This clone was seen a single time. The J gene is TRBJ2-7, the V gene TRBV2; 9 bases match TRBD1. Trimming at V came to 6 bases and at J to 4 bases, leaving 7 bases not matched to a gene. CDR1 SNHLY and CDR2 FYNNEI come from the germline V gene. This CDR3 has 14 residues. The CDR3 DNA sequence: TGTGCCAGCAGGGAGGACAGGGGAGGGTACGAGCAGTACTTC. Protein product: CASREDRGGYEQYF.

The CDR3 bases are TGTGCCATCAGCGAAGTAGCAACAGGGTTAGGTTATGGCTACACCTTC. Residues: CAISEVATGLGYGYTF. The chain joins TRBV10-3 to TRBJ1-2; tentative D call: TRBD1 (6 bases). The length of the CDR3 is 16 residues. Germline CDR1 reads ENHRY; CDR2 reads SYGVKD. V gave up 6 bases and J gave up 5 bases, with 22 bases separating them.

This sequence joins TRBV5-8 and TRBJ2-5, with 9 bases aligning to TRBD2. Germline V gene sequence: CDR1 SGHTS, CDR2 YDEGEE. J lost 4 bases, V lost 2 bases, and 3 bases had no gene match. The CDR3 runs to 14 residues. The CDR3 sequence: CASSLGLASETQYF. The CDR3 nucleotides read TGTGCCAGCAGCTTAGGACTAGCGTCAGAGACCCAGTACTTC.

This chain links TRBV28 with TRBJ1-5; 8 bases fit TRBD1. Trimming cost V 10 bases and J 9 bases; bases outside gene matches: 11. Germline lookup yields CDR1 MDHEN and CDR2 SYDVKM. The length of the CDR3 is 13 residues. Written as DNA, the CDR3 is TGTGCCACCTTTCGGACAGGGACCGCGCCCCAGCATTTT. It specifies CATFRTGTAPQHF.

This clone was observed once. The chain is built from TRBV6-1 and TRBJ2-1; 9 positions match TRBD1. Germline-derived CDR1 and CDR2 are MNHNS and SASEGT. The trim removed 4 bases at V and 4 bases at J, leaving 8 bases unmatched. The CDR3 runs 16 residues. CDR3 sequence: CASSVITGTGYNEQFF. CDR3 bases: TGTGCCAGCAGTGTTATTACCGGGACAGGGTACAATGAGCAGTTCTTC.

This clone has only a few counts. The chain is built from TRBV7-9 and TRBJ2-7; 8 bases align to TRBD2. The germline V gene encodes CDR1 SEHNR and CDR2 FQNEAQ (reference sequence). This CDR3 contains 15 residues. V lost 5 bases to trimming and J lost 0 bases; unmatched junction nucleotides: 6. In DNA, the CDR3 is TGTGCCAGCAGCCCACTGGCGGGGGGCTCCTACGAGCAGTACTTC. It translates to CASSPLAGGSYEQYF.

This sequence joins TRBV6-5 and TRBJ2-1, with a possible D match to TRBD2 (5 bases). This CDR3 comprises 15 residues. The V end was cut by 2 bases, the J end by 10 bases, with 18 bases between. The germline CDR1 and CDR2 sequences are MNHEY and SVGAGI. In DNA form, the CDR3 reads TGTGCCAGCAGTTACCGACCGGGAATAATGGGGGAGCAGTTCTTC. This sequence encodes CASSYRPGIMGEQFF.

This chain links TRBV11-2 with TRBJ1-1; 12 positions agree with TRBD1. This CDR3 has 14 amino acids. Trimming cost V 5 bases and J 3 bases; bases outside gene matches: 1. Germline assignment: CDR1 SGHAT and CDR2 FQNNGV. The CDR3 region is CASSGTGGYTEAFF. CDR3 in DNA: TGTGCCAGCAGCGGGACAGGGGGCTACACTGAAGCTTTCTTT.

The V gene is TRBV3-1 (or the pseudogene TRBV3-2), the J gene TRBJ2-1; 9 bases are a match to TRBD2. Germline V gene sequence: CDR1 LGHDT, CDR2 YNNKEL (reference sequence). There are 14 residues in the CDR3. V shed 4 bases, J shed 2 bases, and the junction held 0 bases outside the gene matches. CDR3 region: CASSRTSAYNEQFF. CDR3 nucleotide sequence: TGTGCCAGCAGCCGGACTAGCGCCTACAATGAGCAGTTCTTC.

The rearrangement links TRBV10-2 to TRBJ2-7, with D possibly matching TRBD2 (6 bases). The length of the CDR3 is 13 residues. Trimming pared 6 bases from V and 4 bases from J, leaving 13 bases between. The V gene's germline CDR1 is WSHSY and CDR2 SAAADI. The CDR3 protein is CASRASDPYEQYF. CDR3 in DNA: TGCGCCAGCAGAGCTAGCGACCCTTACGAGCAGTACTTC.

The chain recombines TRBV27 with TRBJ2-5, with TRBD1 matching over 10 bases. CDR1 is MNHEY and CDR2 is SMNVEV in the germline V gene (reference sequence). V lost 8 bases, J lost 2 bases, and 5 bases stayed unmatched. The length of the CDR3 is 14 residues. The CDR3 bases are TGTGCCAGCGGGATGGACAGGGGGCAAGAGACCCAGTACTTC. Amino acid sequence: CASGMDRGQETQYF.

This clone was seen more than once but under ten times. This chain joins TRBV25-1 and TRBJ2-2; tentative D call: TRBD1 (6 bases). Germline V gives CDR1 MGHDK, CDR2 SYGVNS. This CDR3 has 15 amino acids. Trimming cost V 3 bases and J 4 bases, with 12 bases left between them. CDR3 residues: CASSEDSWGTGELFF. In DNA, the CDR3 is TGTGCCAGCAGTGAGGACAGCTGGGGCACCGGGGAGCTGTTTTTT.

This chain connects TRBV3-1 (or the pseudogene TRBV3-2) to TRBJ1-1; maybe TRBD1 (6 bases). This CDR3 contains 13 residues. Germline V gives CDR1 LGHDT, CDR2 YNNKEL (reference sequence). The V end was cut by 5 bases, the J end by 5 bases, with 12 bases between. CDR3 coding DNA: TGTGCCAGCAGCATGCGGGGGCGGACTGAAGCTTTCTTT. Its protein is CASSMRGRTEAFF.

This chain links TRBV30 with TRBJ2-7, with D tentatively TRBD2 (5 bases). Germline V gives CDR1 GTSNPN, CDR2 SVGIG (reference sequence). This CDR3 spans 14 amino acids. V gave up 0 bases and J gave up 2 bases, with 11 bases separating them. CDR3 sequence: CAWSVISATYEQYF. The CDR3 region has the DNA TGTGCCTGGAGTGTGATTAGCGCGACCTACGAGCAGTACTTC.